This T cell receptor beta chain was observed in a study of chronic HIV infection and antiretroviral therapy. The CDR3 is 15 amino acids. Per the germline V gene, CDR1 is SGHAT and CDR2 is FQDESV (reference sequence). After removal of 1 base from V and 4 bases from J, the junction contained 1 base not matched to a gene. This clonotype was seen a handful of times. One entry per CDR3 protein results from TCRdb running MiXCR on the 5' RACE reads. The table has roughly 39,000 distinct CDR3 sequences, about 8.1% seen once. This chain links TRBV11-1 with TRBJ2-1; 10 bases line up with TRBD2. This clonotype was sampled from an adult who had HIV and had not received antiretroviral therapy, or was an uninfected healthy control (not recorded which). Specimen: peripheral blood. Written as DNA, the CDR3 is TGTGCCAGCAGCTTAGAACTAGCGGGGTACAATGAGCAGTTCTTC. Residues: CASSLELAGYNEQFF.